These T cell receptor beta chains were read from a single sample in a study of T and B cells in COVID-19 patients. TCRdb re-analysed the multiplex PCR reads in MiXCR, keeping a single row per CDR3 protein. The sample holds about 8,900 distinct CDR3 sequences; about a third are singletons and the top ten take about 50%. The sequenced sample consisted of blood. Receptors originate from a human donor with active COVID-19. Each CDR3 is given with its conserved first and last residue. The D gene is left open where the match is weak. A row's size may be missing; if present it is once, few, many or a size class.

j_gene,d_gene,abundance,v_gene,CDR3nt,CDR3aa
TRBJ2-7,-,-,TRBV24-1,TGTGCCACCAGTGATCCGGGGGCGAGCTCCTACGAGCAGTACTTC,CATSDPGASSYEQYF
TRBJ2-1,TRBD2,few,TRBV27,TGTGCCAGCCGGGGGGTAGCGGGAGGCAATGAGCAGTTCTTC,CASRGVAGGNEQFF
TRBJ2-6,-,medium-sized,TRBV19,TGTGCCAGTAGTATGGGCGGGATGAGCGGGGCCAACGTCCTGACTTTC,CASSMGGMSGANVLTF
TRBJ2-7,-,few,TRBV27,TGTGCCAGCAGTTTTCTGGCCTTCCCGTGGGAGCAGTACTTC,CASSFLAFPWEQYF
TRBJ1-1,-,many,TRBV29-1,TGCAGCGCGCGAGGGGTTGGCGAGAACACTGAAGCTTTCTTT,CSARGVGENTEAFF
TRBJ2-3,-,-,TRBV5-1,TGTGCCACCCAAGGGAGGTCCACAGATACGCAGTATTTT,CATQGRSTDTQYF
TRBJ2-1,TRBD1,-,TRBV13,TGTGCCAGCAGCCCAGGACAGGGGGGGTTTAATGAGCAGTTCTTC,CASSPGQGGFNEQFF
TRBJ2-7,TRBD2,few,TRBV6-5,TGTGCCAGCAGTATTAGCGGGGGCGTCTCCTACGAGCAGTACTTC,CASSISGGVSYEQYF
TRBJ1-2,-,medium-sized,TRBV6-5,TGTGCCAGCAGTCCGTACTTCGTAGCTAACTATGGCTACACCTTC,CASSPYFVANYGYTF
TRBJ2-7,-,-,TRBV5-1,TGCGCCAGCAGCTACTCCGGGTCTAGGGAGCAGTACTTC,CASSYSGSREQYF
TRBJ2-6,TRBD1,few,TRBV4-3,TGCGCCAGCAGCCAGGACACACTAGGACAGGTGAATGGGGCCAACGTCCTGACTTTC,CASSQDTLGQVNGANVLTF
TRBJ1-5,-,-,TRBV19,TGTGCCAGTAGTATAGCGCATCTTCAGCCCCAGCATTTT,CASSIAHLQPQHF
TRBJ1-1,-,few,TRBV6-5,TGTGCCAGCAGTTACGAGACGGGAAAGGGGACTGAAGCTTTCTTT,CASSYETGKGTEAFF
TRBJ2-7,TRBD1,-,TRBV12-3/TRBV12-4,TGTGCCACCAAACAGGGGAATTCCTACGAGCAGTACTTC,CATKQGNSYEQYF
TRBJ2-5,-,-,TRBV19,TGTGCCAGTAGTATAGGAGGGAGCGGAGAGACCCAGTACTTC,CASSIGGSGETQYF
TRBJ2-7,TRBD1,few,TRBV19,TGTGCCAGCCGTGGGACAGGGATCTCCTACGAGCAGTACTTC,CASRGTGISYEQYF
TRBJ2-3,TRBD2,-,TRBV6-2/TRBV6-3,TGTGCCAGCAGTCCCGTAGCGGGGGGCACAGATACGCAGTATTTT,CASSPVAGGTDTQYF
TRBJ2-2,TRBD2,-,TRBV5-1,TGCGCCAGCAGTTTCACTAGCGGGAGTCCTAGCACCGGGGAGCTGTTTTTT,CASSFTSGSPSTGELFF